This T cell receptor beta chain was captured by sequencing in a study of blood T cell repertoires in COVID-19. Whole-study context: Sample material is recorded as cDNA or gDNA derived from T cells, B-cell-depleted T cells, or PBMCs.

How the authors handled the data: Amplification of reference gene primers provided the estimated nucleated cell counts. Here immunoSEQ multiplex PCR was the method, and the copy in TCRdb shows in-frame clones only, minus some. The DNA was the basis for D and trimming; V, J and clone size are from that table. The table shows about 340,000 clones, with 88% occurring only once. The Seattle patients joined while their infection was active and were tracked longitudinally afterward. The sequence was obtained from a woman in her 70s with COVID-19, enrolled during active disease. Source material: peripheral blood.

CDR3 nucleotides: TGTGCCAGCAGTTATGGGGGACATCAAAGGGAAAAACTGTTTTTT. Amino acids: CASSYGGHQREKLFF. The gene calls are TRBV6-5 and TRBJ1-4, with a tentative D call TRBD1 (6 bases). Germline CDR1 and CDR2: MNHEY and SVGAGI. Trimming took 3 bases from V and 8 from J, leaving 16 bases between them. The CDR3 sequence is 15 residues long.